This T cell receptor beta chain is from a study of cytomegalovirus exposure and HLA in healthy donors. Findings and limits, study-wide: In vitro testing confirmed three CMV-associated chains as specific for CMV antigens.

On this clone: Its antigen is still unknown.

The repertoire was sequenced with immunoSEQ multiplex PCR; TCRdb's copy has only in-frame clones and lacks some. Of about 240,000 clones listed, around nine tenths were seen once; the top ten hold 2.6%. This clonotype originated in a man between 18 and 29 years old in good health and CMV-seronegative. The sample comprised PBMCs.

The CDR3 region is CASSLSGSGFHTEAFF. The DNA of the CDR3 is TGTGCCAGCAGCCTTAGCGGCTCGGGGTTCCACACTGAAGCTTTCTTT. This sequence joins TRBV7-9 and TRBJ1-1; D is ambiguous. Germline-derived CDR1 and CDR2 are SEHNR and FQNEAQ (reference sequence). CDR3 length: 16 residues. V lost 5 bases to trimming and J lost 3 bases, with 19 bases between them.